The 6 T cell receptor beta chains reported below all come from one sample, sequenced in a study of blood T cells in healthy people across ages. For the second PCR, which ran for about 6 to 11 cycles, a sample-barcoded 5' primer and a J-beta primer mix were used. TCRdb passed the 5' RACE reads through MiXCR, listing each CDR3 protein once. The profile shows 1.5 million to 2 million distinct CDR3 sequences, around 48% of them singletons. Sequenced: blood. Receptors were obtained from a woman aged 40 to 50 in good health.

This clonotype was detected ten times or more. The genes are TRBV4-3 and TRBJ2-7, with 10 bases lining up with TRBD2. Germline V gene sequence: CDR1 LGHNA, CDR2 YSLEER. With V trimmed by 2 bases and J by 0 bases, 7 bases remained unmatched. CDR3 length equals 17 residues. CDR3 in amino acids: CASSQTAGLAYSYEQYF. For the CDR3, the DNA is TGCGCCAGCAGCCAAACGGCGGGACTAGCGTACTCCTACGAGCAGTACTTC.

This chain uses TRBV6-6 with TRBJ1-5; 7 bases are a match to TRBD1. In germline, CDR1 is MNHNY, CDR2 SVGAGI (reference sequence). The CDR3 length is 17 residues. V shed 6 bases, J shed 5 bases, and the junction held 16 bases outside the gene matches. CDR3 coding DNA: TGTGCCAGCAGCCATACTCGGGACAGCTCAATTTATCAGCCCCAGCATTTT. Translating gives CASSHTRDSSIYQPQHF.

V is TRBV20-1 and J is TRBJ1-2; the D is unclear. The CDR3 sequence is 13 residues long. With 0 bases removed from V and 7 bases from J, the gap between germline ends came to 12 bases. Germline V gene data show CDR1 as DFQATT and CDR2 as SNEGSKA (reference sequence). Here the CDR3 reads CSARDLPSGGYTF. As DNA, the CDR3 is TGCAGTGCTAGAGATTTGCCTTCAGGTGGCTACACCTTC.

CDR3 nucleotide sequence: TGTGCCAGCAGCCAGGGACTAGTAAAAGGCTACACCTTC. Its translation is CASSQGLVKGYTF. This chain connects TRBV5-6 to TRBJ1-2, with D possibly TRBD1 on 5 matching bases. Looked up from germline, CDR1 is SGHDT and CDR2 is YYEEEE. V was trimmed by 4 bases and J by 8 bases, leaving 15 bases between them. The CDR3 contains 13 residues. The full variable domain, completed using reference TRBV5-6 and TRBJ1-2, is DAGVTQSPTHLIKTRGQQVTLRCSPKSGHDTVSWYQQALGQGPQFIFQYYEEEERQRGNFPDRFSGHQFPNYSSELNVNALLLGDSALYLCASSQGLVKGYTFGSGTRLTVV.

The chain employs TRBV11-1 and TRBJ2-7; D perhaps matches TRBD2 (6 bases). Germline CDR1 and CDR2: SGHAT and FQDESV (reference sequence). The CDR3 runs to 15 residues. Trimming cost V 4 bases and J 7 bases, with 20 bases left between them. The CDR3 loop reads CASSSGTQQYNEQYF. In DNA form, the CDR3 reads TGTGCCAGCAGCTCGGGGACTCAACAGTACAATGAGCAGTACTTC.

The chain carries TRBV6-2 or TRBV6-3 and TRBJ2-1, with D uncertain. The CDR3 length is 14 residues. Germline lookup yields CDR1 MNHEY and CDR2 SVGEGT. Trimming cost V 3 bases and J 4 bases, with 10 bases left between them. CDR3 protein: CASSYPRVYNEQFF. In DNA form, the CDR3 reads TGTGCCAGCAGTTATCCAAGGGTTTACAATGAGCAGTTCTTC.